This TCR delta chain was captured by sequencing in a study of γδ T cells in repeated Plasmodium falciparum infection. TCRdb re-called the multiplex PCR reads with CATT. The table lists 53,000 or so delta-chain clones, 1.5% to 2% of them singletons. CDR1 is TVYSNPD and CDR2 is GDNSRS in the germline V gene (reference sequence). CDR3 length: 21 amino acids. Trimming cost V 3 bases and J 0 bases, with 35 bases left between them. This clone was seen only a few times. A read error likely explains this, since a far larger clone differs by one base. The sample has other DNA sequences that encode this CDR3 too. Flow sorting of PBMC yielded separate Vgamma9/Vdelta2+ and Vdelta2-negative gammadelta T cell populations for bulk repertoire analysis.

The material sequenced was gamma-delta T cells from blood. The source of this sequence is a pool of human donors (malaria-infected and uninfected, not separated). This chain connects TRDV3 to TRDJ1; no definite D call. As TCRdb names no J gene, one was assigned here on the basis of a DNA match to germline. CDR3 residues: CAFTTVPYGSPYHANTDKLIF. DNA of the CDR3: TGTGCCTTCACTACTGTACCTTATGGCAGCCCGTATCATGCTAACACCGATAAACTCATCTTT.